These 6 T cell receptor beta chains originate from one sample sequenced in a study of vaccination and CD4 T cells after COVID-19. With the Oncomine TCR Beta short-read assay, DNA from cultured CD4+ T cells was sequenced. TCRdb reanalysed the PCR reads using MiXCR and keeps one entry per CDR3 protein. The data show 7,000 or so distinct CDR3 sequences, with about 70% seen just once and 30% to 40% held by the top ten. Treatment defined: approximately nine-day PBMC culture with coronavirus spike peptide pools or control peptides (ViraFEST assay). Antigens of these TCRs are unknown. Material: CD4+ T cells from blood, cultured in vitro. The receptor set was obtained from a human donor who had recovered from COVID-19.

The chain uses TRBV20-1 and TRBJ2-5, with 9 positions matching TRBD1. Trimming removed 8 bases from V and 5 bases from J; junction bases left unmatched: 6. This CDR3 comprises 12 residues. The germline V gene has CDR1 DFQATT and CDR2 SNEGSKA (reference sequence). CDR3 in amino acids: CSKGDRDETQYF. The CDR3 region has the DNA TGCAGTAAGGGGGACAGGGATGAGACCCAGTACTTC.

This chain links TRBV11-2 with TRBJ1-2, with a tentative D call TRBD1 (5 bases). The germline V and J ends were trimmed by 0 bases and 4 bases, with 12 bases remaining between them. The CDR3 covers 15 residues. The V gene's germline CDR1 is SGHAT and CDR2 FQNNGV. The chain's CDR3 is CASSLDPGTAYGYTF. CDR3 in DNA: TGTGCCAGCAGCTTAGATCCCGGGACGGCCTATGGCTACACCTTC.

This chain joins TRBV12-3 or TRBV12-4 and TRBJ1-1; D not resolved. Between the trimmed V and J ends, which lost 5 bases and 0 bases, there was a span of 22 bases. This CDR3 has 18 amino acids. Written as DNA, the CDR3 is TGTGCCAGCAGTCTGCACGGAGTTAGGGAGGAAGTGAACACTGAAGCTTTCTTT. This sequence encodes CASSLHGVREEVNTEAFF.

By share, this clonotype ranks as large. The rearrangement uses TRBV2 and TRBJ2-5; maybe TRBD1 (5 bases). This CDR3 has 15 amino acids. V was cut by 6 bases and J by 1 base, with 15 bases left in between. Germline-derived CDR1 and CDR2 are SNHLY and FYNNEI. The CDR3 DNA is TGTGCCAGCAGCGGACCTACAGGATCCCAAGAGACCCAGTACTTC. Amino acid sequence: CASSGPTGSQETQYF. The variable domain in full, completed from reference TRBV2 and TRBJ2-5, reads EPEVTQTPSHQVTQMGQEVILRCVPISNHLYFYWYRQILGQKVEFLVSFYNNEISEKSEIFDDQFSVERPDGSNFTLKIRSTKLEDSAMYFCASSGPTGSQETQYFGPGTRLLVL.

This clonotype appeared a single time. The CDR3 region is CASSGRGAGQPQHF. The CDR3 DNA reads TGTGCCAGCAGTGGTAGGGGGGCCGGTCAGCCCCAGCATTTT. This chain connects TRBV2 to TRBJ1-5; a possible D gene is TRBD1 (6 bases). This CDR3 is built from 14 residues. CDR1 SNHLY and CDR2 FYNNEI come from the germline V gene. The V end lost 4 bases, the J end lost 6 bases, and 13 bases lay between the germline ends. The variable domain in full, with the rest retrieved from reference TRBV2 and TRBJ1-5, is EPEVTQTPSHQVTQMGQEVILRCVPISNHLYFYWYRQILGQKVEFLVSFYNNEISEKSEIFDDQFSVERPDGSNFTLKIRSTKLEDSAMYFCASSGRGAGQPQHFGDGTRLSIL.

The rearrangement uses TRBV12-3 or TRBV12-4 and TRBJ1-2, with D maybe TRBD1 (6 bases). V was trimmed by 3 bases and J by 5 bases, leaving 16 bases between them. This CDR3 is 15 amino acids long. The CDR3 region is CASSLGGGLEYGYTF. The CDR3 region has the DNA TGTGCCAGCAGTTTGGGGGGCGGATTGGAATATGGCTACACCTTC.